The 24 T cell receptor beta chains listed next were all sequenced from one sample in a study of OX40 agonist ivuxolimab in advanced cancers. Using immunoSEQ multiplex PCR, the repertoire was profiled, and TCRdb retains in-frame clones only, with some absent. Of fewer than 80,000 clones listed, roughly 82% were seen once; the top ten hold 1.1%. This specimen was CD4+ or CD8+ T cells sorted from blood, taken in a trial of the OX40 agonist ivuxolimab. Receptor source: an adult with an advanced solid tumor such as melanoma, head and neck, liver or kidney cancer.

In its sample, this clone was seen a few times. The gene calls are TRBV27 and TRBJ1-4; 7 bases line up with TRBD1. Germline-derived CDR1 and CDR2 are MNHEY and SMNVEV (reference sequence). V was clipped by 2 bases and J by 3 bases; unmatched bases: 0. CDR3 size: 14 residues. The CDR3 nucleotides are TGTGCCAGCAGTTTACAGGGGGCTAATGAAAAACTGTTTTTT. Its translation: CASSLQGANEKLFF.

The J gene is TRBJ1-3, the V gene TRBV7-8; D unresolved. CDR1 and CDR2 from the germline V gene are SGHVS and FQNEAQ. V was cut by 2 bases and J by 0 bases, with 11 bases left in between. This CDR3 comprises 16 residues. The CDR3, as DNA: TGTGCCAGCAGCTTATCCAGCCGGAGCTCTGGAAACACCATATATTTT. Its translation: CASSLSSRSSGNTIYF.

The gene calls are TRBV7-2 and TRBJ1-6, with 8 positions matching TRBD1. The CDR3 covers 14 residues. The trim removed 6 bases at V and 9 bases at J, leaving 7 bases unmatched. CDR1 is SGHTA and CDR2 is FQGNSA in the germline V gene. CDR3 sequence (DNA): TGTGCCAGCAGGCCGACAGGGGTGGGTTCACCCCTCCACTTT. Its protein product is CASRPTGVGSPLHF.

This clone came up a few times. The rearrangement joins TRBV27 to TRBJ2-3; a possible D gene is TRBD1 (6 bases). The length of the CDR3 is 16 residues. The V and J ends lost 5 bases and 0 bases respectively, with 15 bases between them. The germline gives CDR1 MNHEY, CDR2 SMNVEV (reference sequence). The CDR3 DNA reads TGTGCCAGCAGTCCGGAAGGGGGTGCTAGCACAGATACGCAGTATTTT. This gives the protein CASSPEGGASTDTQYF.

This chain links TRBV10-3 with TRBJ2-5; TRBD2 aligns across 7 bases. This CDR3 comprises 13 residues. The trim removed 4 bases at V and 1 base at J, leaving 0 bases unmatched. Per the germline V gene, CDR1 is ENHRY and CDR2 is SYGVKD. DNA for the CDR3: TGTGCCATCAGTGGGACTAGCCAAGAGACCCAGTACTTC. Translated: CAISGTSQETQYF.

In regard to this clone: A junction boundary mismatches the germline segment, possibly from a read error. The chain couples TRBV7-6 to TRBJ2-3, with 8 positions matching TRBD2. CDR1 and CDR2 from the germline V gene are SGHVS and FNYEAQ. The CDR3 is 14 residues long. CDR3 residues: CASTLGLAPDTQYF. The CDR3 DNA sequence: TGTGCCAGCACCTTAGGACTAGCTCCAGATACGCAGTATTTT.

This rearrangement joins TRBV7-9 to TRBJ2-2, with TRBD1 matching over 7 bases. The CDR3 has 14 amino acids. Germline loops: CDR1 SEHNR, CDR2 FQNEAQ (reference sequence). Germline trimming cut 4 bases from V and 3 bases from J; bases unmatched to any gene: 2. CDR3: CASSWDRHTGELFF. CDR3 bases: TGTGCCAGCAGCTGGGACAGACACACCGGGGAGCTGTTTTTT.

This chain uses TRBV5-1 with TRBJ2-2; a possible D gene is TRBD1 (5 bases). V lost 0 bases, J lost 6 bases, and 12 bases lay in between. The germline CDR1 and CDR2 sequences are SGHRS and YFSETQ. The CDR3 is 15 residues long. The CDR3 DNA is TGCGCCAGCAGCTTGGACCCAGGGATGGCCGGGGAGCTGTTTTTT. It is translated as CASSLDPGMAGELFF.

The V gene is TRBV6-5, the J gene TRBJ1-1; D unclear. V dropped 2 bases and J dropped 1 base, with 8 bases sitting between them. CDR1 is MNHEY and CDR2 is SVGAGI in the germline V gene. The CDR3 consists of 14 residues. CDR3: CASSYRYKNTEAFF. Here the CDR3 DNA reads TGTGCCAGCAGTTACCGTTACAAGAACACTGAAGCTTTCTTT.

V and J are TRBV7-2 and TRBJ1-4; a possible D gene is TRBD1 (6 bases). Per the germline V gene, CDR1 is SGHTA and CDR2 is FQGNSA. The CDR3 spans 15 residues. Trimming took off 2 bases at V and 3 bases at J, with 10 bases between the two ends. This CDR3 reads CASSLSQGPNEKLFF. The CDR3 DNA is TGTGCCAGCAGCTTATCACAGGGTCCTAATGAAAAACTGTTTTTT. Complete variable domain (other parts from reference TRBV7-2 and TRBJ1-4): GAGVSQSPSNKVTEKGKDVELRCDPISGHTALYWYRQSLGQGLEFLIYFQGNSAPDKSGLPSDRFSAERTGGSVSTLTIQRTQQEDSAVYLCASSLSQGPNEKLFFGSGTQLSVL.

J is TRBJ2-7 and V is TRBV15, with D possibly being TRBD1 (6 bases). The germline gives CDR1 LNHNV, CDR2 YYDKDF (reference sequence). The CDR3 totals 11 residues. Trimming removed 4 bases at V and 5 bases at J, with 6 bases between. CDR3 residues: CATSNRDEQYF. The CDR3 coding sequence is TGTGCCACCAGCAACAGGGACGAGCAGTACTTC.

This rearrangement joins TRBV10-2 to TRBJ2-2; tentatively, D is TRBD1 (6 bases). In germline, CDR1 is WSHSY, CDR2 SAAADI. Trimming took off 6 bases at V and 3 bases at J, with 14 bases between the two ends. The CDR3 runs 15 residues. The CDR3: CASRRQGFDTGELFF. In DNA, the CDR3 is TGCGCCAGCAGGAGGCAGGGGTTTGACACCGGGGAGCTGTTTTTT.

The CDR3 nucleotides are TGTGCCAGCAGTGCCGGAGGCGGGGGTCTCTACGAGCAGTACTTC. Encoded protein: CASSAGGGGLYEQYF. The chain couples TRBV6-5 to TRBJ2-7, with TRBD2 identical over 7 bases. CDR3 length equals 15 residues. Looked up from germline, CDR1 is MNHEY and CDR2 is SVGAGI. With V trimmed by 5 bases and J by 3 bases, 10 bases remained unmatched.

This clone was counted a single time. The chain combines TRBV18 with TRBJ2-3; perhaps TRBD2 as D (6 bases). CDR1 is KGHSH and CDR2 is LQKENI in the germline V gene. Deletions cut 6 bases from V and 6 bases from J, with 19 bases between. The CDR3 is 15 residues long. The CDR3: CASSSRGSLQDTQYF. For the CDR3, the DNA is TGTGCCAGCTCCTCCCGGGGGAGTCTACAGGATACGCAGTATTTT. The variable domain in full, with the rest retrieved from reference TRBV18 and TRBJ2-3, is NAGVMQNPRHLVRRRGQEARLRCSPMKGHSHVYWYRQLPEEGLKFMVYLQKENIIDESGMPKERFSAEFPKEGPSILRIQQVVRGDSAAYFCASSSRGSLQDTQYFGPGTRLTVL.

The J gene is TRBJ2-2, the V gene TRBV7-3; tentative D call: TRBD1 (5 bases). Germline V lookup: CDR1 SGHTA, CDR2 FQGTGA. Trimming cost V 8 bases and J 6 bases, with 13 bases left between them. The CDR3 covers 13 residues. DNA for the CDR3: TGTGCCAGCGGCACAGGTACCCCCGGGGAGCTGTTTTTT. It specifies CASGTGTPGELFF.

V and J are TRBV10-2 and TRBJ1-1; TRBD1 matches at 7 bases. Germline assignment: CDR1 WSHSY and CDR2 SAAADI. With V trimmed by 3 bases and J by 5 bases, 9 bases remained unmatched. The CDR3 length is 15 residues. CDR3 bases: TGCGCCAGCAGTGATCCGACAGGGAAGAAGACTGAAGCTTTCTTT. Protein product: CASSDPTGKKTEAFF.

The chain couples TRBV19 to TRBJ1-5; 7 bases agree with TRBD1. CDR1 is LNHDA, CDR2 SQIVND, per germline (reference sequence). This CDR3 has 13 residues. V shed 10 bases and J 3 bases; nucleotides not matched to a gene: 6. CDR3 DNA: TGTGCCACCGTGGGACAGTACAATCAGCCCCAGCATTTT. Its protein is CATVGQYNQPQHF.

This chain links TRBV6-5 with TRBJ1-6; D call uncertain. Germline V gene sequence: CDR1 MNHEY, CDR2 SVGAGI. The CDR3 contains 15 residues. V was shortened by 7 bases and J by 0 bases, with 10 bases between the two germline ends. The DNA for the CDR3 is TGTGCCAGCAACCCTACGAGCTCCTATAATTCACCCCTCCACTTT. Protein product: CASNPTSSYNSPLHF.

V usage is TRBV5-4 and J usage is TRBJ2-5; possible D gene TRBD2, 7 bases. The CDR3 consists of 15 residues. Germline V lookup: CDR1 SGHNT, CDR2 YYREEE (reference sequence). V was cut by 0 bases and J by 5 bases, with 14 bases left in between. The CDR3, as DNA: TGTGCCAGCAGCTTGGGCGGGGGCCATGGGGAGACCCAGTACTTC. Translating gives CASSLGGGHGETQYF.

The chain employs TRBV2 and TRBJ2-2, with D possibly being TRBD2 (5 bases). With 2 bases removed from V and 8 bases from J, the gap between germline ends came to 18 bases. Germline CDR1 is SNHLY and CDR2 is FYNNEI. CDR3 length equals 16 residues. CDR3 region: CASSEFLQDLGGELFF. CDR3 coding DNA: TGTGCCAGCAGTGAATTTTTGCAGGACTTAGGAGGGGAGCTGTTTTTT.

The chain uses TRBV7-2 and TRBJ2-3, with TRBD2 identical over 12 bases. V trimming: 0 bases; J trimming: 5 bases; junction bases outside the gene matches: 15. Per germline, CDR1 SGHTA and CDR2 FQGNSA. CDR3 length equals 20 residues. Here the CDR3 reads CASSLAPISSGGAGIDTQYF. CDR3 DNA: TGTGCCAGCAGCTTAGCGCCTATCTCTAGCGGGGGGGCGGGTATAGATACGCAGTATTTT.

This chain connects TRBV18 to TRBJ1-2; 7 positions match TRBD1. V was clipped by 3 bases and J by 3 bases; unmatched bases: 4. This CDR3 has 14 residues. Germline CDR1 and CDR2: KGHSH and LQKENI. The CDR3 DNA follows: TGTGCCAGCTCACCGTACCAGGGGGACTATGGCTACACCTTC. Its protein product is CASSPYQGDYGYTF.

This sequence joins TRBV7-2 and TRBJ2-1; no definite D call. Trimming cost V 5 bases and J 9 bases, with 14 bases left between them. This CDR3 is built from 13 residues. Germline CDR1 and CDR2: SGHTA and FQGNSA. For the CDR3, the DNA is TGTGCCAGCAGCCCCGCCGGCCCGGGTGAGCAGTTCTTC. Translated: CASSPAGPGEQFF.

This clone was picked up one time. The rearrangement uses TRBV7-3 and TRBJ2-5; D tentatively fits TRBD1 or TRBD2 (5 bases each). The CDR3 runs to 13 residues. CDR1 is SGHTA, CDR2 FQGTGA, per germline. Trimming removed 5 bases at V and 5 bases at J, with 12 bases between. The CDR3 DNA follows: TGTGCCAGCAGCGGGGACGGCCGGGAGACCCAGTACTTC. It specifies CASSGDGRETQYF.